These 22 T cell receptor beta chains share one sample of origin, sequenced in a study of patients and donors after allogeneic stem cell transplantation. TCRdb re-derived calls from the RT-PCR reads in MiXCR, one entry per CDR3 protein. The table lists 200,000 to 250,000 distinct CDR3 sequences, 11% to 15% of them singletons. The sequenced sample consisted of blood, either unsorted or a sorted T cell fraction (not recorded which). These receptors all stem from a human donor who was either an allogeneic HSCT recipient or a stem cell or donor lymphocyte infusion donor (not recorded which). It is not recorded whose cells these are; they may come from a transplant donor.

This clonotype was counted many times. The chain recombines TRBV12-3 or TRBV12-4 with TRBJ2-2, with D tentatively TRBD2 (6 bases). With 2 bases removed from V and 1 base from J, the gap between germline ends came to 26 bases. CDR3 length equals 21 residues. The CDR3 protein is CASSLRVRFVGGPLNTGELFF. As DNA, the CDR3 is TGTGCCAGCAGTTTAAGGGTACGGTTCGTCGGGGGTCCCCTGAACACCGGGGAGCTGTTTTTT.

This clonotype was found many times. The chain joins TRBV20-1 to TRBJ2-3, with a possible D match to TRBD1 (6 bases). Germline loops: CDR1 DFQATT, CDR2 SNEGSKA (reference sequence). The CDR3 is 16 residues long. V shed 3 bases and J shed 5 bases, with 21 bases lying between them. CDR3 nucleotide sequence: TGCAGTGCTAGGGCCCGACAGGCCAGTCAGGGAGATACGCAGTATTTT. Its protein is CSARARQASQGDTQYF.

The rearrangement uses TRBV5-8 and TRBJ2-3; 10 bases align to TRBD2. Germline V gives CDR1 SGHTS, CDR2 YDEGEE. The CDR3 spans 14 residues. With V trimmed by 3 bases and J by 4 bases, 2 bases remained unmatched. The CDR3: CASSSGLASDTQYF. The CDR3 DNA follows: TGTGCCAGCAGCTCGGGACTAGCGTCAGATACGCAGTATTTT.

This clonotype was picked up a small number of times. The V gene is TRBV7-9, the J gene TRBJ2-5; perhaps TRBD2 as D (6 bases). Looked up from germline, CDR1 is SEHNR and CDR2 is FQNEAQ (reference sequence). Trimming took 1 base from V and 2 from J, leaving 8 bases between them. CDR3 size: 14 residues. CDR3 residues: CASSLVGLQETQYF. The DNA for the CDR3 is TGTGCCAGCAGCTTAGTGGGACTTCAAGAGACCCAGTACTTC.

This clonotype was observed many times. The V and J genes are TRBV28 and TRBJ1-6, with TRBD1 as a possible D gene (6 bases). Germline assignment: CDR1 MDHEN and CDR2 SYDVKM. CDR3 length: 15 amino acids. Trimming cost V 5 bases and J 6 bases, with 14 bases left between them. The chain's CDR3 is CASSPPGGLNSPLHF. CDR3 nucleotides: TGTGCCAGCAGTCCGCCGGGGGGGCTTAATTCACCCCTCCACTTT.

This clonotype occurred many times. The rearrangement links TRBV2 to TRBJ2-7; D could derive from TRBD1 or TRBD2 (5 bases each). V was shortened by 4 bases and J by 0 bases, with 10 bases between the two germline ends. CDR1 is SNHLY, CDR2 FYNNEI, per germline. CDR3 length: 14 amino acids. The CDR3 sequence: CASSGRGSSYEQYF. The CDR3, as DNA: TGTGCCAGCAGTGGTCGGGGCAGCTCCTACGAGCAGTACTTC.

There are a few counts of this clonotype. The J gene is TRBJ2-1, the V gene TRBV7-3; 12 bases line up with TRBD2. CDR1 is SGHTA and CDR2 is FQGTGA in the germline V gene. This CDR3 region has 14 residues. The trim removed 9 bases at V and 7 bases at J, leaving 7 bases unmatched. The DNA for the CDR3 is TGTGCCAGTAAACTAGCGGGAGGTCTTAATGAGCAGTTCTTC. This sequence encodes CASKLAGGLNEQFF.

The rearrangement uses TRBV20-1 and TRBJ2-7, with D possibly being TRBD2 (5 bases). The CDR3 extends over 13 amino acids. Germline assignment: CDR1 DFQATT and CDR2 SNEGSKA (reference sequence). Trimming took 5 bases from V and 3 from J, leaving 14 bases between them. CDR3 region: CSASKGRGYEQYF. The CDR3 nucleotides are TGCAGTGCTTCTAAAGGACGGGGCTACGAGCAGTACTTC.

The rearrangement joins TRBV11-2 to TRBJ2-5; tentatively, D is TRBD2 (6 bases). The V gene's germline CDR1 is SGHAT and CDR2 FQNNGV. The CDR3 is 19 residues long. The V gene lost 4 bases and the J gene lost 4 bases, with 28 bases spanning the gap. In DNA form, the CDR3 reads TGTGCCAGCAGCTCTCCCTCGCCTTTGGACACCCTAGCGTTAGAGACCCAGTACTTC. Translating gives CASSSPSPLDTLALETQYF.

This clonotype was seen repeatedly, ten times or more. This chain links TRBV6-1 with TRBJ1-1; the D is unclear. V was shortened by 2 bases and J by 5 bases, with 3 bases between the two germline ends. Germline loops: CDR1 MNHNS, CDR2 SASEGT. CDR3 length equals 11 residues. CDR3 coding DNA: TGTGCCAGCAGTGAAAGAACTGAAGCTTTCTTT. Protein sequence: CASSERTEAFF.

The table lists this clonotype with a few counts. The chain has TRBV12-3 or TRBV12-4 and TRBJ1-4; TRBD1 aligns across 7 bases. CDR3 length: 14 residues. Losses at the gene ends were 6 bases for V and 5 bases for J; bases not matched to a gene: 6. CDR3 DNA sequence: TGTGCCAGCAGGGTGACAGGGAACAATGAAAAACTGTTTTTT. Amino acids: CASRVTGNNEKLFF.

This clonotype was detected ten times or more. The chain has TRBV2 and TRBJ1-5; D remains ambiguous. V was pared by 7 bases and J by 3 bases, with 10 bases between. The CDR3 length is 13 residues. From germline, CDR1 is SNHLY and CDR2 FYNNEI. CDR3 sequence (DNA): TGTGCCAGCACAAGAGACCTCAATCAGCCCCAGCATTTT. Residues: CASTRDLNQPQHF.

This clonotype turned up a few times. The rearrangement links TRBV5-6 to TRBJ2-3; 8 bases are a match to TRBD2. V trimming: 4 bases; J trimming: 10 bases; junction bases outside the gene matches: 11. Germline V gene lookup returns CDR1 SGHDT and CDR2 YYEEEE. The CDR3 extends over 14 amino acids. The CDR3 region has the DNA TGTGCCAGCAGCGGGGGGGCTAGCGGGTATGCGCAGTATTTT. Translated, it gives CASSGGASGYAQYF.

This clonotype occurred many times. CDR3 sequence (DNA): TGTGCCAGCAGTGTGACTGCTGAGGGTGGTAGTGGCTACACCTTC. Its protein product is CASSVTAEGGSGYTF. V and J are TRBV6-4 and TRBJ1-2; the D is unclear. The CDR3 sequence is 15 residues long. Germline-derived CDR1 and CDR2 are MRHNA and SNTAGT. The germline V and J ends were trimmed by 4 bases and 7 bases, with 19 bases remaining between them.

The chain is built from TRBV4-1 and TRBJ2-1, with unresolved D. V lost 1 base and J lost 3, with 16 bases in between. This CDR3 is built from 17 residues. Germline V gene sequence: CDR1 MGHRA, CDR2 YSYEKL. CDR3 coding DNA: TGCGCCAGCAGCCAAGGTGTGCAAGGCCAGAACTACAATGAGCAGTTCTTC. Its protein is CASSQGVQGQNYNEQFF.

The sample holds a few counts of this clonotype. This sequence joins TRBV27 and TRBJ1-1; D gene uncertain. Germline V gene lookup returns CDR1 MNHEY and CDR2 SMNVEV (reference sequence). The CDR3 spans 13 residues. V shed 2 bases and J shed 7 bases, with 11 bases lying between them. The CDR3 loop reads CASSLGRLDEAFF. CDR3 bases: TGTGCCAGCAGTTTAGGGCGGTTGGATGAAGCTTTCTTT.

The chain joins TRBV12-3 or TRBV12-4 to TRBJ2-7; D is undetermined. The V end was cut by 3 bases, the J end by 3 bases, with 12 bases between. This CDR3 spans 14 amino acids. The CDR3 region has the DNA TGTGCCAGCAGTTTCTATGGGTCATACTACGAGCAGTACTTC. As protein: CASSFYGSYYEQYF.

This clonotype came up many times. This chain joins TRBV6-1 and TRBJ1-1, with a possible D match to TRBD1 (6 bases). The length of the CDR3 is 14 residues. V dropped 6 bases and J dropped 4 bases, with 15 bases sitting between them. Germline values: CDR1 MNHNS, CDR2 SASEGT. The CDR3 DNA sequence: TGTGCCAGCAGAAGTTCCACAGGGTTCACTGAAGCTTTCTTT. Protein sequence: CASRSSTGFTEAFF.

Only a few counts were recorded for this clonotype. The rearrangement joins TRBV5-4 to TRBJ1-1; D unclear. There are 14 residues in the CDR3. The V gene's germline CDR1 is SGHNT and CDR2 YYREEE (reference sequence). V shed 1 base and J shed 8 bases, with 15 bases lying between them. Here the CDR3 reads CASSLMDRAREAFF. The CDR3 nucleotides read TGTGCCAGCAGCTTGATGGACCGGGCCAGGGAAGCTTTCTTT.

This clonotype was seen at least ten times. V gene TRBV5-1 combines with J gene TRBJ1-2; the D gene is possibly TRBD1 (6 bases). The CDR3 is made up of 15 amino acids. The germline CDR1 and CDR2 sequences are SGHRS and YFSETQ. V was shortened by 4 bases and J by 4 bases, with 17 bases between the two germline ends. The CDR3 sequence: CASSPGWGASYGYTF. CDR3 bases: TGCGCCAGCAGCCCAGGGTGGGGGGCGAGCTATGGCTACACCTTC. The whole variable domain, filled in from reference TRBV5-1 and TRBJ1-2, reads KAGVTQTPRYLIKTRGQQVTLSCSPISGHRSVSWYQQTPGQGLQFLFEYFSETQRNKGNFPGRFSGRQFSNSRSEMNVSTLELGDSALYLCASSPGWGASYGYTFGSGTRLTVV.

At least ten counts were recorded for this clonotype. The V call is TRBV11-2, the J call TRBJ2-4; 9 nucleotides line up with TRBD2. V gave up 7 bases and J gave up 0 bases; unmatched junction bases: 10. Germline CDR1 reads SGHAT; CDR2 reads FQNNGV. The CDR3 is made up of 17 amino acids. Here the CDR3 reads CASTPPLAGLAKNIQYF. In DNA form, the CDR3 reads TGTGCCAGCACCCCCCCCCTAGCGGGATTAGCCAAAAACATTCAGTACTTC.

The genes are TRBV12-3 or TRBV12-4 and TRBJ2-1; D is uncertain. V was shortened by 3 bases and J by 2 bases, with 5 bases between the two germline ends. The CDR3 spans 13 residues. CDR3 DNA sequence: TGTGCCAGCAGTTTCTCGACCTACAATGAGCAGTTCTTC. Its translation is CASSFSTYNEQFF.